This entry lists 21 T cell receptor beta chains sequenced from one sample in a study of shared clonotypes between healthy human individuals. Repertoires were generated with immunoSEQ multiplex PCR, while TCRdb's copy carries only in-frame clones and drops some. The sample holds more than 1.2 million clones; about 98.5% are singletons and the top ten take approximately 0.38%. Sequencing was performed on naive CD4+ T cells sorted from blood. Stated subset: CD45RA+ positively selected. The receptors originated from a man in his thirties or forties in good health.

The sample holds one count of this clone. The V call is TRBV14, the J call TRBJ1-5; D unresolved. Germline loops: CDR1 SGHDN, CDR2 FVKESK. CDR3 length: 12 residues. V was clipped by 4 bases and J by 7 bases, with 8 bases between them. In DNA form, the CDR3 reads TGTGCCAGCAGCCCACCCCGGCAGCCCCAGCATTTT. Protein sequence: CASSPPRQPQHF.

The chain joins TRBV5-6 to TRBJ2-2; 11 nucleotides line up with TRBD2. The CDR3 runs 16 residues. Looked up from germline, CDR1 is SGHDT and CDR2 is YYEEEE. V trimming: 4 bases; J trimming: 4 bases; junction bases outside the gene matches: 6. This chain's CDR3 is CASSGTTSGATGELFF. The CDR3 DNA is TGTGCCAGCAGCGGCACGACTAGCGGGGCCACCGGGGAGCTGTTTTTT.

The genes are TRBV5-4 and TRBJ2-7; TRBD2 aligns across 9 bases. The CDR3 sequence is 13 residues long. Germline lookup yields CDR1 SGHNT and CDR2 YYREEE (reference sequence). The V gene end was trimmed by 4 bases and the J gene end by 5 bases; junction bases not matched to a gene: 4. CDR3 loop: CASSTGTSHEQYF. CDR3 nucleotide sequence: TGTGCCAGCAGCACCGGGACTAGCCACGAGCAGTACTTC.

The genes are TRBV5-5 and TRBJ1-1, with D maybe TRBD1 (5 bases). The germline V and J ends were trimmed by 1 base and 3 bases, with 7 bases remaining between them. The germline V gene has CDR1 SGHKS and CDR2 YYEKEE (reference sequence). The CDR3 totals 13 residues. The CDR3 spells CASSLSGDTEAFF. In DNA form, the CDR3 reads TGTGCCAGCAGCTTGTCGGGGGACACTGAAGCTTTCTTT.

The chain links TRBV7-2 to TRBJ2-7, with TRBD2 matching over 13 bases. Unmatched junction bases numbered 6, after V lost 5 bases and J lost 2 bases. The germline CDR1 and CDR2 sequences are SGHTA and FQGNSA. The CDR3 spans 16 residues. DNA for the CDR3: TGTGCCAGCAGCCGTCCCGGGACTAGCGGGGCCTACGAGCAGTACTTC. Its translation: CASSRPGTSGAYEQYF.

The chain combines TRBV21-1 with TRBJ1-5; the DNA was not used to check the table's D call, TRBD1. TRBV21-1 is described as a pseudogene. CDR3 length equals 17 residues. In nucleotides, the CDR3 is TGTGCCAGCAGCAAAGGTGGACAGGCCTTGGCCAATCAGCCCCAGCATTTT. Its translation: CASSKGGQALANQPQHF.

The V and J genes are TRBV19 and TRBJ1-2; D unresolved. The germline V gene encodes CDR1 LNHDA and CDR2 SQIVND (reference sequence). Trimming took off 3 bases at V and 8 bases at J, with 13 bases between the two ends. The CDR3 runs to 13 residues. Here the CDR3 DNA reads TGTGCCAGTAGTATGCCGGCCGAGGGCGGCTACACCTTC. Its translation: CASSMPAEGGYTF. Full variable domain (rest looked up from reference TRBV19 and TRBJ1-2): DGGITQSPKYLFRKEGQNVTLSCEQNLNHDAMYWYRQDPGQGLRLIYYSQIVNDFQKGDIAEGYSVSREKKESFPLTVTSAQKNPTAFYLCASSMPAEGGYTFGSGTRLTVV.

CDR3 sequence reads: CASSLFQGNQPQHF. CDR3 sequence (DNA): TGTGCCAGCAGTCTCTTTCAGGGGAATCAGCCCCAGCATTTT. This chain links TRBV6-6 with TRBJ1-5, with TRBD1 as a possible D gene (6 bases). The CDR3 extends over 14 amino acids. The germline CDR1 and CDR2 sequences are MNHNY and SVGAGI (reference sequence). The germline V and J ends were trimmed by 5 bases and 4 bases, with 12 bases remaining between them.

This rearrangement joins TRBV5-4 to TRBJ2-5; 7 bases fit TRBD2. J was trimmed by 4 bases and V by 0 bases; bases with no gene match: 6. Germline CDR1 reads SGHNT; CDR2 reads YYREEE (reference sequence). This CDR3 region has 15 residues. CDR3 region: CASSLAIAGVETQYF. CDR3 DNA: TGTGCCAGCAGCTTGGCCATAGCGGGTGTAGAGACCCAGTACTTC.

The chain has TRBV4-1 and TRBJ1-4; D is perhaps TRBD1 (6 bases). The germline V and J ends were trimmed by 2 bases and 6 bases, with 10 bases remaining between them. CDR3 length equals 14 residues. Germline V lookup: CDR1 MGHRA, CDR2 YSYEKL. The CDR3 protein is CASSQRDTDEKLFF. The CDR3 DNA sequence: TGCGCCAGCAGCCAAAGGGACACGGATGAAAAACTGTTTTTT.

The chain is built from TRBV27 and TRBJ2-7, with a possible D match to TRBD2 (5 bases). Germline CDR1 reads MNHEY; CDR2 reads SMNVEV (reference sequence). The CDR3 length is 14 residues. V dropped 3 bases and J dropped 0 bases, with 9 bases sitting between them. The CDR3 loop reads CASSFGGFSYEQYF. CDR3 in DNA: TGTGCCAGCAGTTTTGGCGGGTTCTCCTACGAGCAGTACTTC.

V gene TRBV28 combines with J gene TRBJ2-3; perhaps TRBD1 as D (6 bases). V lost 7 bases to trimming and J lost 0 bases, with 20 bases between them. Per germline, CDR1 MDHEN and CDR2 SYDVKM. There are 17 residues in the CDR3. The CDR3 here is CASTWGQGTPSTDTQYF. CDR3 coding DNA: TGTGCCAGCACCTGGGGGCAGGGGACACCTAGCACAGATACGCAGTATTTT. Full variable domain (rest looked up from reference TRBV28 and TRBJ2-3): DVKVTQSSRYLVKRTGEKVFLECVQDMDHENMFWYRQDPGLGLRLIYFSYDVKMKEKGDIPEGYSVSREKKERFSLILESASTNQTSMYLCASTWGQGTPSTDTQYFGPGTRLTVL.

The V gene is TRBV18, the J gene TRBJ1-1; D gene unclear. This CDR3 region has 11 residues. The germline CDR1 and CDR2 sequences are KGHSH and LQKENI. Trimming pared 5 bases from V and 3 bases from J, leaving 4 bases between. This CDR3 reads CASSGDTEAFF. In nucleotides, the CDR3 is TGTGCCAGCTCAGGCGACACTGAAGCTTTCTTT.

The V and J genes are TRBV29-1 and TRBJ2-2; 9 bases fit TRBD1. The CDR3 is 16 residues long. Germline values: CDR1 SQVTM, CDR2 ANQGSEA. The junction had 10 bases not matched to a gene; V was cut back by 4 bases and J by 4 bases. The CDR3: CSVGFNQDRGTGELFF. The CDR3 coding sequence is TGCAGCGTTGGGTTCAACCAGGACAGGGGCACCGGGGAGCTGTTTTTT.

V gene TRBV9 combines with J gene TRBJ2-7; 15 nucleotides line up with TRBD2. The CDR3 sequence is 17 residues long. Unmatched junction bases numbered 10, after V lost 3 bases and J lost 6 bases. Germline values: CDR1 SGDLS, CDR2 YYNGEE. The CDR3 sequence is CASSASLRTSGRVEQYF. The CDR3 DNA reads TGTGCCAGCAGCGCTTCCCTTAGGACTAGCGGGAGGGTCGAGCAGTACTTC.

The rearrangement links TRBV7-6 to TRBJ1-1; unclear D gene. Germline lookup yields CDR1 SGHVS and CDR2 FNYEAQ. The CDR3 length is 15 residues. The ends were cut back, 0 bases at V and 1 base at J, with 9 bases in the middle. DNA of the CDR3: TGTGCCAGCAGCTTAGCCCAGTTTGGGAACACTGAAGCTTTCTTT. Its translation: CASSLAQFGNTEAFF.

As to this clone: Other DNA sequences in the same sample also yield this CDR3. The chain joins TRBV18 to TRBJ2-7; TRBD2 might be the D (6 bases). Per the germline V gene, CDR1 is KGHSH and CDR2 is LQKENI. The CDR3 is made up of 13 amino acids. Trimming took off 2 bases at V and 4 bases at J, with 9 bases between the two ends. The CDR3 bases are TGTGCCAGCTCACCAGCGGGACCATACGAGCAGTACTTC. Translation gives CASSPAGPYEQYF.

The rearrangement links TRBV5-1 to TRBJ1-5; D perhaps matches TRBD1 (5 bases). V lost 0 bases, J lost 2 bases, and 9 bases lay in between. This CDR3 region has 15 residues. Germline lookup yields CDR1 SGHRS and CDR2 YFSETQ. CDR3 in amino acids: CASSLVAGRNQPQHF. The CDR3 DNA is TGCGCCAGCAGCTTGGTGGCGGGACGCAATCAGCCCCAGCATTTT.

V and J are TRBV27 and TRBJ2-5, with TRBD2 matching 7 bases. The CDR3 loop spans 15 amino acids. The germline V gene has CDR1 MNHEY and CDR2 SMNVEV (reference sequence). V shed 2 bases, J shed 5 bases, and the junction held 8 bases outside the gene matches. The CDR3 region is CASSLVGRASETQYF. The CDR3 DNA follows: TGTGCCAGCAGTTTAGTAGGGAGGGCCTCGGAGACCCAGTACTTC.

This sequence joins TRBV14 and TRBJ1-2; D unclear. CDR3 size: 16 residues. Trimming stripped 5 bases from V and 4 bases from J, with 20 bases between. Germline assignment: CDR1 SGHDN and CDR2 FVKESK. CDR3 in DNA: TGTGCCAGCAGCTCCAGATCCGAAAGGCCCCCCTATGGCTACACCTTC. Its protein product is CASSSRSERPPYGYTF.

CDR3 nucleotide sequence: TGTGCCAGCAGTTTGGGGCTTGGACAGGGGGCCTACGAGCAGTACTTC. It yields the protein CASSLGLGQGAYEQYF. This chain uses TRBV28 with TRBJ2-7, with 10 bases matching TRBD1. V was pared by 3 bases and J by 2 bases, with 7 bases of the junction left unmatched. Germline V CDR1 and CDR2: MDHEN, SYDVKM. The CDR3 runs 16 residues.